The entry below gives a single T cell receptor (beta chain) sequence along with its context. The time point: blood 2 weeks post-SBRT. Described treatment: 15 Gy SBRT to primary tumor, nephrectomy 4 weeks later. Blood was sampled at baseline, 2 weeks and 4 weeks after SBRT. TCRdb keeps only in-frame clones here, not all; method: immunoSEQ multiplex PCR. The table includes tens of thousands of clones, 80% detected once. This entry comes from a study of radiation and T cells in renal cell carcinoma. The clonotype was recovered from an older woman with renal cell carcinoma. Sequencing used blood, obtained from a patient whose treatment included radiotherapy and nephrectomy.

The CDR3 loop is CASSLASSGRGDQYF. In DNA form, the CDR3 reads TGTGCCAGCAGCTTGGCGTCTAGCGGGAGGGGGGACCAGTACTTC. The chain combines TRBV5-4 with TRBJ2-5; 12 bases are a match to TRBD2. J lost 10 bases, V lost 0 bases, and 7 bases had no gene match. The germline V gene encodes CDR1 SGHNT and CDR2 YYREEE (reference sequence). The length of the CDR3 is 15 residues.